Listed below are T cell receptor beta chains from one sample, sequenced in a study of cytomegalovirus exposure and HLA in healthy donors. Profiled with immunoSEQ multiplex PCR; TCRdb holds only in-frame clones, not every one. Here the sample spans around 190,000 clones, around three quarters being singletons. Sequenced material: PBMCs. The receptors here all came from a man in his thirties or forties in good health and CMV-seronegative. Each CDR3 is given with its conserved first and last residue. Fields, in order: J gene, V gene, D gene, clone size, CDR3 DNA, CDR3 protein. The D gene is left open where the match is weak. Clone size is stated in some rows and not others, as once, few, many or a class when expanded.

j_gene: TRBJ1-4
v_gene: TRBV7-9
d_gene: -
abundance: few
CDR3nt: TGTGCCAGCAGCTTGATGACCCAGCCACAGGAAAAACTGTTTTTT
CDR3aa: CASSLMTQPQEKLFF

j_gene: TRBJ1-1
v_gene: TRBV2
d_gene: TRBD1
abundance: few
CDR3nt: TGTGCCAGCATGCGGGACAGGGAGGCTTTCTTT
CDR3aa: CASMRDREAFF

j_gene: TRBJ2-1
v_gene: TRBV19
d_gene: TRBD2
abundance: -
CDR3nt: TGTGCCAGTAGTATTAATTTTTTGGGGACTAGTGGCAATGAGCAGTTCTTC
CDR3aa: CASSINFLGTSGNEQFF

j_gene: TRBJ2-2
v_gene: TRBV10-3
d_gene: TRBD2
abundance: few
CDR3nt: TGTGCCATCAGGGAGGGACTAGCGGGAGGCCCAAAGACCGGGGAGCTGTTTTTT
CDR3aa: CAIREGLAGGPKTGELFF

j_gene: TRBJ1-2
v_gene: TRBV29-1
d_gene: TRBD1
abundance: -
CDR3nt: TGCAGCGCCCCGGACAGGGGCTATGGCTACACCTTC
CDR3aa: CSAPDRGYGYTF

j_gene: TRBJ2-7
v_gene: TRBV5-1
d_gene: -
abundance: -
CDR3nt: TGCGCCAGCAGTGAGAGCCGCGGGAACCGCAACGAGCAGTACTTC
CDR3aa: CASSESRGNRNEQYF

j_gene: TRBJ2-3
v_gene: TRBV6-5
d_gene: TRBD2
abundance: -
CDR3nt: TGTGCCAGCACGGGGGGGACTAGTATCAATACGCAGTATTTT
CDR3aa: CASTGGTSINTQYF

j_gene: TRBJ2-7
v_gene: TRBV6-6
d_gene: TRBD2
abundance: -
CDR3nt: TGTGCCAGCAGTTACTTAGCGGGAGAACTTGATAACGAGCAGTACTTC
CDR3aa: CASSYLAGELDNEQYF

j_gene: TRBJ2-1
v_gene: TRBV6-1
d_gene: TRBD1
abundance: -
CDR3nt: TGTGCCAGCAGCCCCATACCCGGGACAGGGAACGAGCAGTTCTTC
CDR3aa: CASSPIPGTGNEQFF

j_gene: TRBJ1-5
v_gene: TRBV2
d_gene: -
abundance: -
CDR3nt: TGTGCCAGCAGCAAACAGGGTTCCTGGCAGCCCCAGCATTTT
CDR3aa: CASSKQGSWQPQHF

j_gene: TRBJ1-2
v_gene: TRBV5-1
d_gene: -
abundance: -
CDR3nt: TGCGCCAGCAGCCCAAGGACACCAAACTATGGCTACACCTTC
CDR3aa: CASSPRTPNYGYTF

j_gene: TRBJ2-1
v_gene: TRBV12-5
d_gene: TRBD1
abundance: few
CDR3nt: TGTGCTAGTGGTTCCGCCCCCCTGGACAGGGCGTTGTTCTTC
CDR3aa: CASGSAPLDRALFF

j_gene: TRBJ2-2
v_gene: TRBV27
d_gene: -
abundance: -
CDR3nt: TGTGCCAGCAGTTTAAGTGTGACTACTATCGAACAGACCGGGGAGCTGTTTTTT
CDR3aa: CASSLSVTTIEQTGELFF

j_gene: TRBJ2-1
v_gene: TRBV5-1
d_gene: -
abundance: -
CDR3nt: TGCGCCAGCAGCTTGGGGGGACAAGCGGAGCAGTTCTTC
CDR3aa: CASSLGGQAEQFF

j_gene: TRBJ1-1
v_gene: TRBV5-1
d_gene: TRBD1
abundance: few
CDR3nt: TGCGCCAGCAATCCGGGACAGGGGGTCAACACTGAAGCTTTCTTT
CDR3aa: CASNPGQGVNTEAFF

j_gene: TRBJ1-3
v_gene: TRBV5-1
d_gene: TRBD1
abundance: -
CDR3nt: TGCGCCAGCAGCTTAAGACAGGGAAGTGGAAACACCATATATTTT
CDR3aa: CASSLRQGSGNTIYF

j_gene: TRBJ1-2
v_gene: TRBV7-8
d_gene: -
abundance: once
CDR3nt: TGTGCCAGCAGCCCTAGTGTAGGGGTGGTTGGCTACACCTTC
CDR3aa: CASSPSVGVVGYTF

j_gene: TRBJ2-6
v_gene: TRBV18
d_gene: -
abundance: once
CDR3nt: TGTGCCAGCTCACCACGATGGGGCCTCCCACTCTCTGGGGCCAACGTCCTGACTTTC
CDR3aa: CASSPRWGLPLSGANVLTF

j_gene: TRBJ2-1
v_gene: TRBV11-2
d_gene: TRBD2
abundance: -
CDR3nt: TGTGCCAGCAGCGCACTAGCGGGGTTCAATGAGCAGTTCTTC
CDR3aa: CASSALAGFNEQFF

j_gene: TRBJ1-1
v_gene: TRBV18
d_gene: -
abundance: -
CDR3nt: TGTGCCAGCTCACCAACATCCAGGGGCCGGAACACTGAAGCTTTCTTT
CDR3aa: CASSPTSRGRNTEAFF

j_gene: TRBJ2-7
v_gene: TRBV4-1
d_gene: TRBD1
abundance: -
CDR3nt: TGCGCCAGCAGTCAAGGACAGGCCTACGAGCAGTACTTC
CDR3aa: CASSQGQAYEQYF

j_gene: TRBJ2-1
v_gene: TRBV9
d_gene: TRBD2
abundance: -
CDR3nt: TGTGCCAGCAGCGTCACTAGCGGCCGTGAGCAGTTCTTC
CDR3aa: CASSVTSGREQFF

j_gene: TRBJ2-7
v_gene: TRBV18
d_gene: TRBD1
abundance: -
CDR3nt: TGTGCCAGCTCACGACAGGGGAGGTACGAGCAGTACTTC
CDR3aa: CASSRQGRYEQYF

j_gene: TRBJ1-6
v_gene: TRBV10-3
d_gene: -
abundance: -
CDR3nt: TGTGCCATCAGTGCTACAGGGAATTCACCCCTCCACTTT
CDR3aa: CAISATGNSPLHF

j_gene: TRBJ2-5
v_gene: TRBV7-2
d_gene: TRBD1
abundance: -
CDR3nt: TGTGCCAGCAGCTCGATCGGGACAGGGGGCCAAGAGACCCAGTACTTC
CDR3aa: CASSSIGTGGQETQYF

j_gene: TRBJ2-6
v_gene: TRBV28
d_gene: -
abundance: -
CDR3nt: TGTGCCAGCAGTCCCCGTTCCCTTGGGGCCAACGTCCTGACTTTC
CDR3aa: CASSPRSLGANVLTF

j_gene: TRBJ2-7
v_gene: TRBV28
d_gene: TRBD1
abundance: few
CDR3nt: TGTGCCAGCAGTTCCCCCCGGGACAGAGTTGAGGGGTACGAGCAGTACTTC
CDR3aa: CASSSPRDRVEGYEQYF

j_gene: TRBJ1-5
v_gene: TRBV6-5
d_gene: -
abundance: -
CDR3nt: TGTGCCAGCAGGCGACAACGGGAGCAGCCCCAGCATTTT
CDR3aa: CASRRQREQPQHF

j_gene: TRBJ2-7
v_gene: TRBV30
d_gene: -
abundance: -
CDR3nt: TGTGCCTGGAGGACCGACAGAACCTACGAGCAGTACTTC
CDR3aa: CAWRTDRTYEQYF

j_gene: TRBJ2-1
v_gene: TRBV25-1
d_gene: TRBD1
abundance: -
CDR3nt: TGTGCCAGCCGTCGGACAGGGACGGGATTCTTTTACAATGAGCAGTTCTTC
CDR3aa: CASRRTGTGFFYNEQFF